This is a list of T cell receptor beta chains from one sample in a study of blood T cell repertoires in COVID-19. The method was immunoSEQ multiplex PCR; TCRdb's version includes in-frame clones alone and lacks a portion of them. The sample carries 500,000 or so clones, 87% recorded once. Sequencing was performed on PBMCs or T cells enriched from blood (not recorded which). These receptors originate from a woman under 30 who had recovered from COVID-19. The CDR3 runs from the conserved cysteine through the conserved F or W. A D gene is named only where the DNA matches it firmly. Part of the rows lack a size; the others show once, few, many or a class for expanded clones.

.	TRBV7-2	TRBJ2-3	.	CASSLGLASTDTQYF	TGTGCCAGCAGCTTAGGGCTGGCTAGCACAGATACGCAGTATTTT
TRBD1	TRBV18	TRBJ2-7	.	CASSPGTGLSYEQYF	TGTGCCAGCTCACCTGGGACAGGGCTCTCCTACGAGCAGTACTTC
.	TRBV4-1	TRBJ1-1	.	CASSQDPGRYTEAFF	TGCGCCAGCAGCCAAGATCCAGGGCGATACACTGAAGCTTTCTTT
.	TRBV7-9	TRBJ1-6	.	CASSSAGGHSPLHF	TGTGCCAGCAGCTCCGCTGGAGGGCATTCACCCCTCCACTTT
TRBD1	TRBV11-2	TRBJ2-7	.	CASSLGGGPYEQYF	TGTGCCAGCAGCTTAGGAGGGGGCCCCTACGAGCAGTACTTC
.	TRBV28	TRBJ1-2	.	CASSLIGGGLYGYTF	TGTGCCAGCAGTTTAATAGGTGGAGGGCTCTATGGCTACACCTTC
.	TRBV5-1	TRBJ2-1	once	CASSRPTTAGNEQFF	TGCGCCAGCAGCCGACCCACGACGGCGGGGAATGAGCAGTTCTTC
TRBD1	TRBV5-1	TRBJ1-1	.	CASSLFGATGVNTEAFF	TGCGCCAGCAGCTTATTTGGAGCGACAGGGGTGAACACTGAAGCTTTCTTT
TRBD1	TRBV25-1	TRBJ1-2	once	CASSEGGTGFYGYTF	TGTGCCAGCAGTGAAGGGGGGACAGGTTTCTATGGCTACACCTTC
.	TRBV5-4	TRBJ1-2	.	CASSFQGFNYGYTF	TGTGCCAGCAGCTTCCAGGGGTTTAATTATGGCTACACCTTC
.	TRBV6-5	TRBJ1-2	.	CASTGQVNYGYTF	TGTGCCAGCACCGGACAAGTCAACTATGGCTACACCTTC
.	TRBV7-2	TRBJ2-7	once	CASSSPRWQTYEQYF	TGTGCCAGCAGCTCCCCGAGGTGGCAGACCTACGAGCAGTACTTC